This T cell receptor (beta chain) was captured in a study of cytomegalovirus exposure and HLA in healthy donors. The CDR3 loop spans 16 amino acids. J was trimmed by 1 base and V by 4 bases; bases with no gene match: 8. Per the germline V gene, CDR1 is SGHRS and CDR2 is YFSETQ. The donors were members of the validation cohort, which comprised 90 to 150 subjects and was separate from the first cohort of roughly 700 subjects. Note on this clone: As yet, its antigen is unknown.

Study results and caveats: Most observed TCR sequences were rare, whereas some public TCRs were detected in many donors.

Repertoires were generated with immunoSEQ multiplex PCR, while TCRdb's copy carries only in-frame clones and drops some. The table includes 150,000 to 200,000 clones, over 85% detected once. This TCR was recovered from a young woman in good health and CMV-seropositive. This chain connects TRBV5-1 to TRBJ2-7; 10 nucleotides line up with TRBD2. Sequenced sample: PBMCs. In nucleotides, the CDR3 is TGCGCCAGCAGCGCCGTTATAGCGGGAGGTTCCTACGAGCAGTACTTC. Residues: CASSAVIAGGSYEQYF.